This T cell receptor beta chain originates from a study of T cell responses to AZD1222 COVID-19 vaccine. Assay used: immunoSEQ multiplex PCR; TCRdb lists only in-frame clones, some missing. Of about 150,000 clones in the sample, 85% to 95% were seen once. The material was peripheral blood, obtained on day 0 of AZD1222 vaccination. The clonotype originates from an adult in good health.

The CDR3 here is CASSLSPGVTNYGYTF. The CDR3 DNA sequence: TGTGCCAGTAGCCTTAGTCCAGGGGTAACTAACTATGGCTACACCTTC. The rearrangement uses TRBV19 and TRBJ1-2, with D perhaps matching TRBD1 (6 bases). Trimming left V 6 bases short and J 0 bases short, with 17 bases between. The CDR3 is 16 residues long. The germline CDR1 and CDR2 sequences are LNHDA and SQIVND (reference sequence).